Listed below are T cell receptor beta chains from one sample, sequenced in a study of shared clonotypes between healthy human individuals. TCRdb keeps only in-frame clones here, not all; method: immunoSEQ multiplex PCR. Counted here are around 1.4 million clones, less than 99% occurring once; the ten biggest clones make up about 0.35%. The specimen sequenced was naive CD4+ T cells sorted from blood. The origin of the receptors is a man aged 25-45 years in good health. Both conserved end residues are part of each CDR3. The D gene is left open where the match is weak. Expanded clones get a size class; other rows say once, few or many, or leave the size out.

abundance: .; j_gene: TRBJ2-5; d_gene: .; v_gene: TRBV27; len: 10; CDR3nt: TGTGTCCCAGTCTGGGAGACCCAGTACTTC; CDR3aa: CVPVWETQYF
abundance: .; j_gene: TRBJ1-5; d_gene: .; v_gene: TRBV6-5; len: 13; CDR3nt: TGTGCCAGCAGTGACGGGACCCTTGGGCCCCAGCATTTT; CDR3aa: CASSDGTLGPQHF
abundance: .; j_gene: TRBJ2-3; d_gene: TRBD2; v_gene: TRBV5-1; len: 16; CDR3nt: TGCGCCAGCAGTGCCGGACTAGCGGGACCCACAGATACGCAGTATTTT; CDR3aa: CASSAGLAGPTDTQYF
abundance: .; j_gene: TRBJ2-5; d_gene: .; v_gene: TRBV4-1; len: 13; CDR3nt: TGCGCCAGCAGCCAAGATAGGTGGGAGACCCAGTACTTC; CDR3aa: CASSQDRWETQYF
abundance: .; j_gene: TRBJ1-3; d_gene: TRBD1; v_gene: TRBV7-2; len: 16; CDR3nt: TGTGCCAGCAGACGACCGCCCGGGACAGCTGGAAACACCATATATTTT; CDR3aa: CASRRPPGTAGNTIYF
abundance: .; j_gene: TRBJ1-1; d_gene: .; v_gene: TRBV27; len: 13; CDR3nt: TGTGCCAGCAGTTTACCCGGAGGGACTAAAGCTTTCTTT; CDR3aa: CASSLPGGTKAFF
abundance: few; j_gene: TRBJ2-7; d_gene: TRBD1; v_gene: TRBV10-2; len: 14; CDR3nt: TGCGCCAGCAACAGGGGGCTGGCGAACTACGAGCAGTACTTC; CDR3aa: CASNRGLANYEQYF
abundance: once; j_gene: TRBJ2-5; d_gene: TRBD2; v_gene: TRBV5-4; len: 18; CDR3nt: TGTGCCAGCAGCCGACCTGGACTAGCGGGAGGCAGTCAAGAGACCCAGTACTTC; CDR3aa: CASSRPGLAGGSQETQYF
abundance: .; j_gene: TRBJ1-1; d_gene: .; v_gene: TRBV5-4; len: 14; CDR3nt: TGTGCCAGCACCCGAAGCGGGGAGAACACTGAAGCTTTCTTT; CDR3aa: CASTRSGENTEAFF
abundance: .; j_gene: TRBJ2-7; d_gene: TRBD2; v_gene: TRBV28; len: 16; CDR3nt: TGTGCCAGCAGTTCTACCACTAGCGGGAGGGTCTACGAGCAGTACTTC; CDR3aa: CASSSTTSGRVYEQYF
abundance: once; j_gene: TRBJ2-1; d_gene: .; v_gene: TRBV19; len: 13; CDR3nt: TGTGCCAGTAGCGACGACGGATCGAGTGAGCAGTTCTTC; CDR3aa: CASSDDGSSEQFF
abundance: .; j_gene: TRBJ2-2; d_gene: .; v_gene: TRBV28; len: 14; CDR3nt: TGTGCCAGCAGGGACTGGACGAACACCGGGGAGCTGTTTTTT; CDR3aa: CASRDWTNTGELFF
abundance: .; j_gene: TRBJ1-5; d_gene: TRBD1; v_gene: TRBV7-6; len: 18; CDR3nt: TGTGCCAGCAGCTTAGGGACAGGGGACCGATATAGCAATCAGCCCCAGCATTTT; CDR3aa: CASSLGTGDRYSNQPQHF
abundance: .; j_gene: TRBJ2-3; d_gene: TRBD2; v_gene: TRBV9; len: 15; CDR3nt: TGTGCCAGCAGCGGACTAGCCATAGCCACAGATACGCAGTATTTT; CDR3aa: CASSGLAIATDTQYF